This entry describes one T cell receptor beta chain. These data come from a study of blood T cell repertoires in COVID-19. In the study overall: The samples span acute and convalescent COVID-19 from the United States, Italy and Spain. Sources were T cells, B-cell-depleted T cells, or PBMCs; the material itself was cDNA or gDNA.

Germline CDR1 and CDR2: WNHNN and SYGVQD (reference sequence). Germline trimming cut 6 bases from V and 1 base from J; bases unmatched to any gene: 4. The CDR3 consists of 15 residues. In the authors' methods: By means of reference gene primer amplification, nucleated cell counts were estimated. Profiling relied on immunoSEQ multiplex PCR, and the TCRdb table lists in-frame clones only, not all of them. D and trimming come from the DNA, and the V and J calls and clone size come from that table. This sample carries over 150,000 clones, 80% to 90% of them seen once, and the ten largest clones take around 8.6%.

The sequenced sample consisted of peripheral blood. The TCR originated in a man aged 50 to 60 with active or convalescent COVID-19. This sequence joins TRBV10-1 and TRBJ2-3, with TRBD2 matching 10 bases. CDR3 in amino acids: CASRQGTSGTDTQYF. DNA of the CDR3: TGCGCCAGCAGGCAGGGGACTAGCGGCACAGATACGCAGTATTTT.